Sequencing of this TCR beta chain was carried out in a study of a mutant IDH1 vaccine in newly diagnosed glioma. On the study more broadly: The start of vaccination came 4-6 weeks after radiotherapy alone, or with temozolomide cycles.

Sample time point: week 47, end of study. All doses held 300 ug of mutant IDH1 20-mer peptide, with topical imiquimod. Turning to this clone: Its target is not known.

Sequenced by immunoSEQ multiplex PCR; TCRdb stores in-frame clones only, minus some. Here the sample spans tens of thousands of clones, roughly 80% being singletons. Germline loops: CDR1 LNHDA, CDR2 SQIVND (reference sequence). CDR3 length equals 14 residues. J gave up 7 bases and V 6 bases, and 11 bases lay outside the gene matches. The rearrangement uses TRBV19 and TRBJ2-7, with 8 bases matching TRBD1. The sequencing used PBMCs, collected from a glioma patient whose treatment included an IDH1 peptide vaccine. The clonotype comes from a woman in her fifties or sixties with glioma. This chain's CDR3 is CASSSGGLGWEQYF. CDR3 nucleotides: TGTGCCAGTAGCTCAGGGGGCCTTGGCTGGGAGCAGTACTTC.